Included here is one T cell receptor beta chain sequence, with context. The sample comes from a study of blood T cell repertoires in COVID-19. Study context: Sites across the United States, Italy and Spain contributed samples from acute and convalescent COVID-19. The analysed material was cDNA or gDNA that came from T cells, B-cell-depleted T cells, or PBMCs.

The CDR3 is 17 residues long. The V gene lost 4 bases and the J gene lost 3 bases, with 18 bases spanning the gap. Germline CDR1 and CDR2: SEHNR and FQNEAQ (reference sequence). As processed by the authors: Estimation of nucleated cell counts was performed using reference gene primer amplification. The data were produced by immunoSEQ multiplex PCR, yet TCRdb's version contains in-frame clones alone and is incomplete. V, J and clone size reflect that table, while D and trimming were determined from the DNA. The data hold 200,000 to 250,000 clones, with about 90% observed a single time. The sample taken for sequencing was peripheral blood. This TCR was recovered from a woman aged 25 to 39 who had recovered from COVID-19. V usage is TRBV7-9 and J usage is TRBJ2-2, with D possibly being TRBD1 (6 bases). The CDR3: CASSSFRGAWYTGELFF. The DNA for the CDR3 is TGTGCCAGCAGCTCGTTCAGGGGTGCCTGGTACACCGGGGAGCTGTTTTTT.